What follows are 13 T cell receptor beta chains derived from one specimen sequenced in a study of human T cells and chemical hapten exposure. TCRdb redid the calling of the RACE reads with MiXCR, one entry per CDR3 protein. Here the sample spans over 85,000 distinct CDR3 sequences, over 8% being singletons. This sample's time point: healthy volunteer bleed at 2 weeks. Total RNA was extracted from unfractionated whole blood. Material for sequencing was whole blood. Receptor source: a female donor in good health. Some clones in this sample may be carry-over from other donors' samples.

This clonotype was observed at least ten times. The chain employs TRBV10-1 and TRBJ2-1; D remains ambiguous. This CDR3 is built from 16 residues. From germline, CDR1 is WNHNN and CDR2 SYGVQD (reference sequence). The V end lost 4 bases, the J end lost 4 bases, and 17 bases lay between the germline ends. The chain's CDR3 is CASSGAKSARYNEQFF. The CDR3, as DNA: TGCGCCAGCAGTGGGGCTAAGTCGGCCAGGTACAATGAGCAGTTCTTC.

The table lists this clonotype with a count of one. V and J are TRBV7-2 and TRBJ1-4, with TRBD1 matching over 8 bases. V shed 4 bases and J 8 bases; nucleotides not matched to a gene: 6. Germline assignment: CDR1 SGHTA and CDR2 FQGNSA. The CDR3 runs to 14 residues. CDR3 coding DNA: TGTGCCAGCAGCTGGACAGGGTTTAAGGAAAAACTGTTTTTT. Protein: CASSWTGFKEKLFF.

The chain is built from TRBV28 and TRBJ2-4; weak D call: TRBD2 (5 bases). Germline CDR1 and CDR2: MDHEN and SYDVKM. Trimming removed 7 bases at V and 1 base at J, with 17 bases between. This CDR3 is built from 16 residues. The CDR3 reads CASTPEDFWAKNIQYF. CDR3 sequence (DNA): TGTGCCAGCACCCCTGAGGACTTTTGGGCCAAAAACATTCAGTACTTC.

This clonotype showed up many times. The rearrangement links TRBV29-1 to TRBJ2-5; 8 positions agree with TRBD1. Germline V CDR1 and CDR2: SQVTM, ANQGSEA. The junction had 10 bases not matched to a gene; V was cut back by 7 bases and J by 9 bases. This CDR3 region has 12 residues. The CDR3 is CSAGQGNEAQYF. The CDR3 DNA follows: TGCAGCGCCGGACAGGGCAATGAGGCCCAGTACTTC.

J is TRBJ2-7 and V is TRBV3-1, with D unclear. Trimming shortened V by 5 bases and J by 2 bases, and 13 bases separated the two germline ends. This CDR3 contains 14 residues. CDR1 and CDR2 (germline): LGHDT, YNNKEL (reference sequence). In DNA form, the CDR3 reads TGTGCCAGCAGCGCCCGGACGGATACCTACGAGCAGTACTTC. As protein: CASSARTDTYEQYF.

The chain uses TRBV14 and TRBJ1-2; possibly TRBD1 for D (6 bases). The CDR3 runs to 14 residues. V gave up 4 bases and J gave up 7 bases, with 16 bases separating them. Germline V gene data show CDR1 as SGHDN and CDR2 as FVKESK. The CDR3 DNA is TGTGCCAGCAGCCTCCTGGGGGGGGGCTCTGGCTACACCTTC. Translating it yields CASSLLGGGSGYTF.

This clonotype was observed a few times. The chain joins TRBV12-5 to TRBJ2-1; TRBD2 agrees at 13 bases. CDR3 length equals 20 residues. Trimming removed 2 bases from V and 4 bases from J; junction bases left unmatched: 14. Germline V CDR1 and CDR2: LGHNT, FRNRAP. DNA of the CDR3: TGTGCTAGTGGTTTGCTTCCGATCGGCCGACTAGCGGGAGGTTACAATGAGCAGTTCTTC. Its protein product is CASGLLPIGRLAGGYNEQFF.

The CDR3 bases are TGCGCCAGCAGCCAGATCAGAAACAATGAGCAGTTCTTC. It codes for CASSQIRNNEQFF. The chain carries TRBV4-3 and TRBJ2-1; the D is unclear. CDR3 size: 13 residues. Germline V gives CDR1 LGHNA, CDR2 YSLEER. Trimming left V 3 bases short and J 5 bases short, with 8 bases between.

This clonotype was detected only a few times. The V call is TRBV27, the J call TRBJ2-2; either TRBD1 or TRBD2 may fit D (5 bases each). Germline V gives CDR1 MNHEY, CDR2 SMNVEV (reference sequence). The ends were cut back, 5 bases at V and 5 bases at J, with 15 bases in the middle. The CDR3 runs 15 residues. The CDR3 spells CASSRRGGWTGELFF. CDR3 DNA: TGTGCCAGCAGTCGTCGTGGGGGTTGGACCGGGGAGCTGTTTTTT.

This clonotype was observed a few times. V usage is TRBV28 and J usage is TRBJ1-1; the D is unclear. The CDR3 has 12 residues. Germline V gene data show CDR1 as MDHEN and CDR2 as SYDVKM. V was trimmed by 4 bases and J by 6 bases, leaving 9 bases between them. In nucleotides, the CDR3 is TGTGCCAGCAGTTACCCGGCAGCTGAAGCTTTCTTT. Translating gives CASSYPAAEAFF.

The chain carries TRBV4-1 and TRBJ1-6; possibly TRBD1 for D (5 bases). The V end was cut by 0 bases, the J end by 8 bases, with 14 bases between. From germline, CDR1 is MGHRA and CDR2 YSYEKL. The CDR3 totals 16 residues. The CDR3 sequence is CASSQDGGNFYSPLHF. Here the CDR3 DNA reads TGCGCCAGCAGCCAAGACGGGGGTAATTTTTATTCACCCCTCCACTTT.

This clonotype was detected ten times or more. Here the CDR3 reads CSVERGWGTDTQYF. The DNA for the CDR3 is TGCAGCGTTGAAAGGGGTTGGGGCACAGATACGCAGTATTTT. The gene calls are TRBV29-1 and TRBJ2-3; perhaps TRBD1 as D (5 bases). Looked up from germline, CDR1 is SQVTM and CDR2 is ANQGSEA. The CDR3 loop spans 14 amino acids. Trimming took 2 bases from V and 1 from J, leaving 10 bases between them.

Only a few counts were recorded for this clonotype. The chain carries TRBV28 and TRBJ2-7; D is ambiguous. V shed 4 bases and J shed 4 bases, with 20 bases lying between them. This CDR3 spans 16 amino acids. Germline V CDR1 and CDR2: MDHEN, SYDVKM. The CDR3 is CASSSSGALVRYEQYF. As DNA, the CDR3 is TGTGCCAGCAGTTCATCCGGTGCCCTAGTTCGTTACGAGCAGTACTTC. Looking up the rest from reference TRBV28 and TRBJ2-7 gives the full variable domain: DVKVTQSSRYLVKRTGEKVFLECVQDMDHENMFWYRQDPGLGLRLIYFSYDVKMKEKGDIPEGYSVSREKKERFSLILESASTNQTSMYLCASSSSGALVRYEQYFGPGTRLTVT.